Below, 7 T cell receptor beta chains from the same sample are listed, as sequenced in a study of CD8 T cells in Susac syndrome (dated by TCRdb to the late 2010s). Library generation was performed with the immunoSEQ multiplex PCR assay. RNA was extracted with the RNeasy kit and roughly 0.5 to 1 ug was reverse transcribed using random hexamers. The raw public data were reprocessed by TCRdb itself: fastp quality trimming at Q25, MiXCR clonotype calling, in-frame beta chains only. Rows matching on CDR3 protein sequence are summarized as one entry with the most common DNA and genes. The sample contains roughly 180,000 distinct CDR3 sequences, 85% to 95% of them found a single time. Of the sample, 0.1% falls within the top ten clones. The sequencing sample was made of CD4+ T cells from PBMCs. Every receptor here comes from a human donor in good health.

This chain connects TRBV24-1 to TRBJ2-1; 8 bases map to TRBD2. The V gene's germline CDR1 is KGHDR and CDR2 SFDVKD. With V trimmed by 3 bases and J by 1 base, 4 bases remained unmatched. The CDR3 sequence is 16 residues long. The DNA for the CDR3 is TGTGCCACCAGTGATCATCTAGCGGGTTCCTACAATGAGCAGTTCTTC. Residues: CATSDHLAGSYNEQFF.

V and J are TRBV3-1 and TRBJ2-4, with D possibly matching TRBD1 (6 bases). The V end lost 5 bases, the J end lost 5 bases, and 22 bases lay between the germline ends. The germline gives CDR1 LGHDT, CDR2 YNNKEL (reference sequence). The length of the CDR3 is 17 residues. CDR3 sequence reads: CASSSLLTRTAQNIQYF. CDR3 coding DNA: TGTGCCAGCAGCAGCCTCCTCACTAGGACAGCTCAAAACATTCAGTACTTC.

The CDR3: CATRGGGAGNEKLFF. CDR3 bases: TGTGCCACCAGGGGAGGGGGCGCGGGAAATGAAAAACTGTTTTTT. The chain recombines TRBV2 with TRBJ1-4, with 7 bases fitting TRBD1. In germline, CDR1 is SNHLY, CDR2 FYNNEI. After removal of 10 bases from V and 5 bases from J, the junction contained 13 bases not matched to a gene. This CDR3 has 15 residues.

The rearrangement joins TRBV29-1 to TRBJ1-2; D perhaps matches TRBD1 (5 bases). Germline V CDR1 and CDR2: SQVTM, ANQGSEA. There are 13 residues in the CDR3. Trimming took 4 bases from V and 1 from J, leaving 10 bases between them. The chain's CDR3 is CSVGQGLNYGYTF. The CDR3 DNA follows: TGCAGCGTTGGGCAGGGCCTTAACTATGGCTACACCTTC.

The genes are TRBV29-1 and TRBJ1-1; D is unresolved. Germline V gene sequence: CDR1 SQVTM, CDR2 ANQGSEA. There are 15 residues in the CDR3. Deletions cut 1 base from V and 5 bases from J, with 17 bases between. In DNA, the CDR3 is TGCAGCGTTGAAGGGAGAAAGGGTTATGATACTGAAGCTTTCTTT. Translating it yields CSVEGRKGYDTEAFF.

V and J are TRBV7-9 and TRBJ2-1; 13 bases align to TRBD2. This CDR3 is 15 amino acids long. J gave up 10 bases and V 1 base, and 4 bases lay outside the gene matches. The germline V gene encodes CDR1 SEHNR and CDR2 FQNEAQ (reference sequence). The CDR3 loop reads CASSLVGLAGQEQFF. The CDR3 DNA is TGTGCCAGCAGCTTAGTGGGACTAGCGGGGCAAGAGCAGTTCTTC.

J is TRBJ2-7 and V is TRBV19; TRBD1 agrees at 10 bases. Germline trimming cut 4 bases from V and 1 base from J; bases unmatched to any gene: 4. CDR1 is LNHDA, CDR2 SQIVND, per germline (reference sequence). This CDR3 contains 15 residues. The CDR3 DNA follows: TGTGCCAGTAGTACCACGGGACAGGGGTCCTACGAGCAGTACTTC. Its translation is CASSTTGQGSYEQYF.